These 16 T cell receptor beta chains originate from one sample sequenced in a study of blood T cell repertoires in COVID-19. Assay: immunoSEQ multiplex PCR; the TCRdb copy retains only in-frame clones and omits some. The data contain about 140,000 clones, approximately 80% of them singletons. The sequencing sample was made of peripheral blood. These receptors originate from a woman of 80 years or more in a cohort sampled during active or convalescent COVID-19.

The chain uses TRBV18 and TRBJ2-2; D not resolved. V shed 3 bases and J shed 7 bases, with 6 bases lying between them. The CDR3 covers 12 residues. Germline values: CDR1 KGHSH, CDR2 LQKENI. CDR3 sequence: CASSPLLGELFF. CDR3 nucleotide sequence: TGTGCCAGCTCACCCCTCCTCGGGGAGCTGTTTTTT.

The CDR3 region is CASSLLTGNTEAFF. Written as DNA, the CDR3 is TGTGCCAGCAGCTTACTAACAGGGAACACTGAAGCTTTCTTT. The chain carries TRBV5-6 and TRBJ1-1; maybe TRBD1 (5 bases). This CDR3 comprises 14 residues. Germline V gives CDR1 SGHDT, CDR2 YYEEEE. V shed 2 bases and J shed 1 base, with 9 bases lying between them.

This clone was observed many times. This chain joins TRBV4-2 and TRBJ1-1, with D possibly TRBD1 on 6 matching bases. CDR1 is LGHNA and CDR2 is YNFKEQ in the germline V gene. V lost 4 bases to trimming and J lost 6 bases, with 21 bases between them. The CDR3 is 16 residues long. The CDR3 DNA reads TGTGCCAGCAGCCCACGTGGAGCAGGGGATGGGGCTGAAGCTTTCTTT. This codes for CASSPRGAGDGAEAFF.

The CDR3 coding sequence is TGTGCCACCAGTGGTAACCCCAGGGGGCGCGCAGATACGCAGTATTTT. This translates into CATSGNPRGRADTQYF. The rearrangement joins TRBV24-1 to TRBJ2-3, with TRBD1 identical over 8 bases. This CDR3 is built from 16 residues. The V gene's germline CDR1 is KGHDR and CDR2 SFDVKD. The junction had 10 bases not matched to a gene; V was cut back by 5 bases and J by 4 bases.

The J gene is TRBJ2-7, the V gene TRBV19, with 8 bases fitting TRBD2. The CDR3 runs to 15 residues. From germline, CDR1 is LNHDA and CDR2 SQIVND (reference sequence). Trimming cost V 4 bases and J 3 bases; bases outside gene matches: 8. For the CDR3, the DNA is TGTGCCAGTAGTAATGTGGCTAGCGGGTACTACGAGCAGTACTTC. It yields the protein CASSNVASGYYEQYF.

The rearrangement links TRBV11-2 to TRBJ2-1; TRBD1 might be the D (6 bases). Trimming removed 7 bases at V and 5 bases at J, with 18 bases between. The CDR3 is 15 amino acids. Germline loops: CDR1 SGHAT, CDR2 FQNNGV. Here the CDR3 reads CASTYFGDTNNEQFF. Here the CDR3 DNA reads TGTGCCAGCACCTATTTCGGGGACACAAACAATGAGCAGTTCTTC.

J is TRBJ1-6 and V is TRBV5-1, with 7 bases fitting TRBD1. The germline V gene encodes CDR1 SGHRS and CDR2 YFSETQ. The CDR3 runs 20 residues. V was pared by 4 bases and J by 1 base, with 17 bases of the junction left unmatched. The CDR3 DNA reads TGCGCCAGCAGCCTGCCCCCGGGACAGTCCAAATGGTCCTATAATTCACCCCTCCACTTT. Translation: CASSLPPGQSKWSYNSPLHF.

V is TRBV10-3 and J is TRBJ1-2; TRBD1 matches 9 bases. CDR1 and CDR2 (germline): ENHRY, SYGVKD. This CDR3 is 14 amino acids long. The ends lost 0 bases at V and 8 bases at J; junction bases unmatched: 4. The CDR3 coding sequence is TGTGCCATCAGTGAGTCGAGGACAGGGGCGGGCTACACCTTC. Protein: CAISESRTGAGYTF.

The V gene is TRBV4-2, the J gene TRBJ2-1; 9 bases fit TRBD2. V was pared by 1 base and J by 8 bases, with 6 bases of the junction left unmatched. The CDR3 has 15 residues. Germline V gene lookup returns CDR1 LGHNA and CDR2 YNFKEQ. The CDR3 here is CASSQGGGGFDEQFF. CDR3 nucleotides: TGTGCCAGCAGCCAAGGCGGGGGGGGTTTTGATGAGCAGTTCTTC.

The chain combines TRBV19 with TRBJ1-3; no reliable D call. The germline V gene encodes CDR1 LNHDA and CDR2 SQIVND (reference sequence). V lost 3 bases and J lost 0, with 9 bases in between. CDR3 length equals 15 residues. CDR3 residues: CASSIRTFSGNTIYF. CDR3 coding DNA: TGTGCCAGTAGTATTCGGACTTTCTCTGGAAACACCATATATTTT.

This chain uses TRBV7-6 with TRBJ1-1; D possibly corresponds to TRBD1 (6 bases). V was trimmed by 6 bases and J by 1 base, leaving 12 bases between them. The CDR3 consists of 14 residues. Germline-derived CDR1 and CDR2 are SGHVS and FNYEAQ. In nucleotides, the CDR3 is TGTGCCAGCAGAAATAGGGGGGGGAACACTGAAGCTTTCTTT. Translation: CASRNRGGNTEAFF.

V is TRBV18 and J is TRBJ2-7, with TRBD2 matching 8 bases. Unmatched junction bases numbered 10, after V lost 3 bases and J lost 3 bases. This CDR3 region has 16 residues. Germline V gene lookup returns CDR1 KGHSH and CDR2 LQKENI. Written as DNA, the CDR3 is TGTGCCAGCTCACCGGGCGGCGGGGGGATCGACTACGAGCAGTACTTC. Its protein product is CASSPGGGGIDYEQYF.

This chain joins TRBV5-4 and TRBJ2-7, with 9 bases fitting TRBD1. The length of the CDR3 is 16 residues. Trimming cost V 2 bases and J 6 bases; bases outside gene matches: 12. Per the germline V gene, CDR1 is SGHNT and CDR2 is YYREEE (reference sequence). CDR3: CASSLNTGTGRSEQYF. The CDR3 DNA follows: TGTGCCAGCAGCTTAAACACCGGGACAGGGAGGTCCGAGCAGTACTTC.

This clone appeared a single time. The rearrangement uses TRBV7-9 and TRBJ1-5, with D possibly TRBD1 on 6 matching bases. In germline, CDR1 is SEHNR, CDR2 FQNEAQ (reference sequence). The CDR3 extends over 18 amino acids. The V end lost 1 base, the J end lost 7 bases, and 23 bases lay between the germline ends. The CDR3: CASSLGDIAGVGGQPQHF. The CDR3 region has the DNA TGTGCCAGCAGCTTAGGGGATATAGCGGGGGTAGGGGGGCAGCCCCAGCATTTT.

The CDR3 nucleotides are TGCGCCAGCAGTCAACGGACAGGGGGCGACACCGGGGAGCTGTTTTTT. It is translated as CASSQRTGGDTGELFF. This chain uses TRBV23-1 with TRBJ2-2; 11 bases align to TRBD1. TRBV23-1 is reported as an ORF; its role is uncertain. The ends lost 2 bases at V and 3 bases at J; junction bases unmatched: 2. The CDR3 spans 16 residues.

The J gene is TRBJ1-6, the V gene TRBV14; D gene uncertain. Looked up from germline, CDR1 is SGHDN and CDR2 is FVKESK. The CDR3 covers 13 residues. Between the trimmed V and J ends, which lost 0 bases and 10 bases, there was a span of 7 bases. The CDR3 loop is CASSQDLASPLHF. CDR3 sequence (DNA): TGTGCCAGCAGCCAAGATTTGGCCTCACCCCTCCACTTT.